This TCR beta chain emerged from a study of cytomegalovirus exposure and HLA in healthy donors. The CDR3 extends over 14 amino acids. V lost 5 bases, J lost 6 bases, and 6 bases stayed unmatched. CDR1 is SGHDT, CDR2 YYEEEE, per germline. Only one count was recorded for this clone. Researchers ran the PCR with 60 Vbeta and 13 Jbeta primers. Repertoires were generated with immunoSEQ multiplex PCR, while TCRdb's copy carries only in-frame clones and drops some. The sample shows under 150,000 clones, 60% to 85% of them seen only once. The sample comprised PBMCs. The chain is built from TRBV5-6 and TRBJ1-5; TRBD1 matches 9 bases. This TCR was recovered from a young man in good health and CMV-seronegative. Here the CDR3 DNA reads TGTGCCAGCAGTTTACAGGGGGCATTTCAGCCCCAGCATTTT. Protein: CASSLQGAFQPQHF.